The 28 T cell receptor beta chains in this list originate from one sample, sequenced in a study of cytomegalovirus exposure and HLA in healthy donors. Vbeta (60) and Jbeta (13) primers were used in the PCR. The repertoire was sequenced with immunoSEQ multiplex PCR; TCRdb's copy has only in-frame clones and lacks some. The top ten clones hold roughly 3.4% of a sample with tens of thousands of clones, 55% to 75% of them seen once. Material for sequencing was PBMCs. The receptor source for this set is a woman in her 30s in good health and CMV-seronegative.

The DNA for the CDR3 is TGTGCCAGCATCGTTCAGGGGACCGGGGAGCTGTTTTTT. Its translation: CASIVQGTGELFF. The rearrangement links TRBV2 to TRBJ2-2, with D maybe TRBD1 (6 bases). Trimming took off 7 bases at V and 5 bases at J, with 11 bases between the two ends. Per germline, CDR1 SNHLY and CDR2 FYNNEI. CDR3 size: 13 residues. Full variable domain (missing parts from reference TRBV2 and TRBJ2-2): EPEVTQTPSHQVTQMGQEVILRCVPISNHLYFYWYRQILGQKVEFLVSFYNNEISEKSEIFDDQFSVERPDGSNFTLKIRSTKLEDSAMYFCASIVQGTGELFFGEGSRLTVL.

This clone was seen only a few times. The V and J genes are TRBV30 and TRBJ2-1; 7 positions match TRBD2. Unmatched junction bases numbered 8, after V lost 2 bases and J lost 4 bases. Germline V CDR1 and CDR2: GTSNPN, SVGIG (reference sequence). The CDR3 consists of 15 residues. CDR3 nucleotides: TGTGCCTGGAGTAGGCTAGCGGTCTCATACAATGAGCAGTTCTTC. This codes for CAWSRLAVSYNEQFF.

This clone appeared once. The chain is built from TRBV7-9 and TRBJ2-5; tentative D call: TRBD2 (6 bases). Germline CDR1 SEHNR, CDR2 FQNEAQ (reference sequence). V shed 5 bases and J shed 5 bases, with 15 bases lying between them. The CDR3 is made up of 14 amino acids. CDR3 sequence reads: CASSPASVVETQYF. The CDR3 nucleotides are TGTGCCAGCAGCCCAGCTAGCGTTGTGGAGACCCAGTACTTC. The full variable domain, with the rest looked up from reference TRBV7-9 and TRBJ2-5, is DTGVSQNPRHKITKRGQNVTFRCDPISEHNRLYWYRQTLGQGPEFLTYFQNEAQLEKSRLLSDRFSAERPKGSFSTLEIQRTEQGDSAMYLCASSPASVVETQYFGPGTRLLVL.

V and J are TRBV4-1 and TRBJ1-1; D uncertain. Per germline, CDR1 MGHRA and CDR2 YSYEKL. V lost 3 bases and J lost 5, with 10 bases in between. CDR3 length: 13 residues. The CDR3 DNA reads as TGCGCCAGCAGCCAGGGTGAGAGGACTGAAGCTTTCTTT. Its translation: CASSQGERTEAFF.

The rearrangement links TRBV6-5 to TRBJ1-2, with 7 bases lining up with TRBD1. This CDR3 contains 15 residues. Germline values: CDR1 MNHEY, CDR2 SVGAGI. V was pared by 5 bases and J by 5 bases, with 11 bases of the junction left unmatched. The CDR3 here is CASSDLTGTIYGYTF. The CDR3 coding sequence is TGTGCCAGCAGTGACTTGACAGGGACCATTTATGGCTACACCTTC.

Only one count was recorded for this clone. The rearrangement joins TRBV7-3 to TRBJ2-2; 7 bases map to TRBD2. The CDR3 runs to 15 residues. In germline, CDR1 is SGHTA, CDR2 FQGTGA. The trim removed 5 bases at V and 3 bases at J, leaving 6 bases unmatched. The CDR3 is CASSPPGGHTGELFF. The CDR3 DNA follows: TGTGCCAGCAGCCCCCCGGGAGGTCACACCGGGGAGCTGTTTTTT.

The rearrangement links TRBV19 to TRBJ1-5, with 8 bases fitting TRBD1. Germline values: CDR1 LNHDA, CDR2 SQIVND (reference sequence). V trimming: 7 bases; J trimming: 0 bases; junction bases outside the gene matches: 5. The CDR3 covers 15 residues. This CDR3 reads CASKDRVNSNQPQHF. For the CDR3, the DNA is TGTGCCAGTAAGGACAGGGTGAATAGCAATCAGCCCCAGCATTTT.

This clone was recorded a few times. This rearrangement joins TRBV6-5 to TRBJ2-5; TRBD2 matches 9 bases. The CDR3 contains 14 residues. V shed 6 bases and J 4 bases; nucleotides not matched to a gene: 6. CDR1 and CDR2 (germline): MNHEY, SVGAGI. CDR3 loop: CASRLAGMGETQYF. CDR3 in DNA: TGTGCCAGCAGGCTAGCGGGGATGGGAGAGACCCAGTACTTC.

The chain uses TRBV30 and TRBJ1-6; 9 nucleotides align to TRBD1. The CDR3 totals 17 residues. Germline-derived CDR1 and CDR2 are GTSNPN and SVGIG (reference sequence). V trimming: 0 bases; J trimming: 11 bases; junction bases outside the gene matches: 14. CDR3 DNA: TGTGCCTGGAGTGTACGCCCATTGGGACAGGGTTATCCACCCCTCCACTTT. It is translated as CAWSVRPLGQGYPPLHF.

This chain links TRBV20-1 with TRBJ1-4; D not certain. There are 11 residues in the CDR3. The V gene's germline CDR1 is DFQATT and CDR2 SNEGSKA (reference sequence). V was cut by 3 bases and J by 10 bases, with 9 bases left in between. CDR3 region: CSASRGGKLFF. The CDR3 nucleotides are TGCAGTGCTAGTCGCGGAGGAAAACTGTTTTTT.

As DNA, the CDR3 is TGTGCCAGCAGTTTAGTGGGGGGGGACTATGGCTACACCTTC. Its protein is CASSLVGGDYGYTF. The chain employs TRBV28 and TRBJ1-2, with D possibly matching TRBD1 (5 bases). Germline assignment: CDR1 MDHEN and CDR2 SYDVKM. Trimming removed 2 bases at V and 3 bases at J, with 10 bases between. This CDR3 contains 14 residues.

CDR3 DNA: TGTGCCACGACAGGGCCCGTAGCCTCCTACGAGCAGTACTTC. Translating gives CATTGPVASYEQYF. This chain links TRBV2 with TRBJ2-7; 7 bases are shared with TRBD1. The junction had 9 bases not matched to a gene; V was cut back by 10 bases and J by 0 bases. Germline lookup yields CDR1 SNHLY and CDR2 FYNNEI. CDR3 length: 14 residues.

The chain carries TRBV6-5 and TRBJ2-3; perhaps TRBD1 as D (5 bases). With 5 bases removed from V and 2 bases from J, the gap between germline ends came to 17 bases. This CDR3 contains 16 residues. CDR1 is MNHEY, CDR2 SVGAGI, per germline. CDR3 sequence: CASSHFREAYTDTQYF. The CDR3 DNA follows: TGTGCCAGCAGTCACTTCAGGGAAGCATACACAGATACGCAGTATTTT.

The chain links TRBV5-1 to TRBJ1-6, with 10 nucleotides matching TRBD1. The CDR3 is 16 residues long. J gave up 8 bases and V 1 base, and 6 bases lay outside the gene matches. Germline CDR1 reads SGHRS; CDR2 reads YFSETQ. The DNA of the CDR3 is TGCGCCAGCAGCTTGTACCCCGGGACAGGGGATTCACCCCTCCACTTT. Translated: CASSLYPGTGDSPLHF.

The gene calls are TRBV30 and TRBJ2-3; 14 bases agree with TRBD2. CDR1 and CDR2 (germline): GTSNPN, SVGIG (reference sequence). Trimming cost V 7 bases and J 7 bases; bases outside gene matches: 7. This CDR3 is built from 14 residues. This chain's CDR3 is CASGLAGVLHTQYF. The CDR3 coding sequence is TGTGCCTCGGGACTAGCGGGGGTCCTACATACGCAGTATTTT.

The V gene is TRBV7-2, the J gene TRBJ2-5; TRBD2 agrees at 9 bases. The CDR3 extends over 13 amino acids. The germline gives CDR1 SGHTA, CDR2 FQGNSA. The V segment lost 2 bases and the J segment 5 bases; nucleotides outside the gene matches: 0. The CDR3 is CASSLSGGETQYF. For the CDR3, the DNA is TGTGCCAGCAGCTTAAGCGGGGGGGAGACCCAGTACTTC. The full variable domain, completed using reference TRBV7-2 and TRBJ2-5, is GAGVSQSPSNKVTEKGKDVELRCDPISGHTALYWYRQSLGQGLEFLIYFQGNSAPDKSGLPSDRFSAERTGGSVSTLTIQRTQQEDSAVYLCASSLSGGETQYFGPGTRLLVL.

This chain's CDR3 is CASSHPGQGHEAFF. Here the CDR3 DNA reads TGCGCCAGCAGCCACCCGGGACAGGGACATGAAGCTTTCTTT. The chain employs TRBV4-1 and TRBJ1-1; 9 bases are shared with TRBD1. CDR3 length: 14 amino acids. V was clipped by 3 bases and J by 7 bases; unmatched bases: 6. Per the germline V gene, CDR1 is MGHRA and CDR2 is YSYEKL.

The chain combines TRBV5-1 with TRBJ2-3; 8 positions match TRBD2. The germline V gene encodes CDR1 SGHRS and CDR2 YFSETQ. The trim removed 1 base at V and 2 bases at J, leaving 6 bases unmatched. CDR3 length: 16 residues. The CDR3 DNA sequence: TGCGCCAGCAGCTTGTCGGGACTAGGCGCCACAGATACGCAGTATTTT. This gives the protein CASSLSGLGATDTQYF.

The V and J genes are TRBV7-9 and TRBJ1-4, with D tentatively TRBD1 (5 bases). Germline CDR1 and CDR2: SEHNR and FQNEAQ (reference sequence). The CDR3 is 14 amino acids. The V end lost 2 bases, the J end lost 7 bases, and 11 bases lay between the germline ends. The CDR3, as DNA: TGTGCCAGCAGCTTATGGAGGGGAGGTGAAAAACTGTTTTTT. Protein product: CASSLWRGGEKLFF.

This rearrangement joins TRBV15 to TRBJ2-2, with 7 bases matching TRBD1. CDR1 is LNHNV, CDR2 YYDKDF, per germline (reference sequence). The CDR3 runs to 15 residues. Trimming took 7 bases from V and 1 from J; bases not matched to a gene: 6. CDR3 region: CATTMTGMNTGELFF. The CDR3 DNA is TGTGCCACCACGATGACAGGGATGAACACCGGGGAGCTGTTTTTT.

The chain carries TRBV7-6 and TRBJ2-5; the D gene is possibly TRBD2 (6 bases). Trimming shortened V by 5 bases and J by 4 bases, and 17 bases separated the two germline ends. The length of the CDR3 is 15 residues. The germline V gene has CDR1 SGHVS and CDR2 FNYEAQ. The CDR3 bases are TGTGCCAGCAGCCCCAGTGGGGGGTGGGGAGAGACCCAGTACTTC. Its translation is CASSPSGGWGETQYF.

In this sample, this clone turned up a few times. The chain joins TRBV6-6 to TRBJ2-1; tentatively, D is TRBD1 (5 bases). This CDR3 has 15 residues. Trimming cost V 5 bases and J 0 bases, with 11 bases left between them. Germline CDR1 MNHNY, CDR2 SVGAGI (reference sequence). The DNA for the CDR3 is TGTGCCAGCAGTGGCAGGGCAAGCTCCTACAATGAGCAGTTCTTC. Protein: CASSGRASSYNEQFF.

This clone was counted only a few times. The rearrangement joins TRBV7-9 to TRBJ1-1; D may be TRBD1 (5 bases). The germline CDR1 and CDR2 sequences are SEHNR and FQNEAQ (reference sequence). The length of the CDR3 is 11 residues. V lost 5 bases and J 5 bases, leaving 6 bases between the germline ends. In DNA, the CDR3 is TGTGCCAGCAGCCGGGGGACTGAAGCTTTCTTT. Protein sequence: CASSRGTEAFF.

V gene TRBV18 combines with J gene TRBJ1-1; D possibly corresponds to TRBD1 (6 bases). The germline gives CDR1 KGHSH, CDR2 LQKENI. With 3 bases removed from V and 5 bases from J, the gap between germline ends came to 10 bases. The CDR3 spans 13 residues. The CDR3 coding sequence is TGTGCCAGCTCACCGTCAGGGGATACTGAAGCTTTCTTT. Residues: CASSPSGDTEAFF.

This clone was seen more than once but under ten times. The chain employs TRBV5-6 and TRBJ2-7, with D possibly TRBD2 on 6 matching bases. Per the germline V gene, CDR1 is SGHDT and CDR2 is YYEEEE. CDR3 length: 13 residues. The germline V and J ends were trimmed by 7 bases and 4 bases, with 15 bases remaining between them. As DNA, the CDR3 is TGTGCCAGCGGGCCGGCAGGGACTTACGAGCAGTACTTC. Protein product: CASGPAGTYEQYF.

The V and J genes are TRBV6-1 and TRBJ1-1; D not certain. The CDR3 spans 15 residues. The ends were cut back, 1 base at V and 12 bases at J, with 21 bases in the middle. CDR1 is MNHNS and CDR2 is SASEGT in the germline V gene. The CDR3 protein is CASSEVLGRWVGSFF. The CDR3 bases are TGTGCCAGCAGTGAAGTTCTGGGCCGATGGGTTGGATCTTTCTTT.

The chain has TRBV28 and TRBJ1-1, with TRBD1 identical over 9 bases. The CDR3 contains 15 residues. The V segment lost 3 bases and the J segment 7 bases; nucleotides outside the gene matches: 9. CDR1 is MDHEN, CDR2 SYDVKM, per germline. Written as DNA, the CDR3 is TGTGCCAGCAGTTTCTCCGGACAGGGGTGGATTGAAGCTTTCTTT. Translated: CASSFSGQGWIEAFF. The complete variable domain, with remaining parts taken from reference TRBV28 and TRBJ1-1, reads DVKVTQSSRYLVKRTGEKVFLECVQDMDHENMFWYRQDPGLGLRLIYFSYDVKMKEKGDIPEGYSVSREKKERFSLILESASTNQTSMYLCASSFSGQGWIEAFFGQGTRLTVV.

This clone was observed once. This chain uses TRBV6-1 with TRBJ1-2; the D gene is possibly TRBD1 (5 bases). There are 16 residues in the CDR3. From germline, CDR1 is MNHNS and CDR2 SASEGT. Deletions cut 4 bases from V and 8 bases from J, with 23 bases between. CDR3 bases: TGTGCCAGCAGTGCATTTGGGGGTCTGGGGGGGGAAGGCTACACCTTC. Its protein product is CASSAFGGLGGEGYTF.